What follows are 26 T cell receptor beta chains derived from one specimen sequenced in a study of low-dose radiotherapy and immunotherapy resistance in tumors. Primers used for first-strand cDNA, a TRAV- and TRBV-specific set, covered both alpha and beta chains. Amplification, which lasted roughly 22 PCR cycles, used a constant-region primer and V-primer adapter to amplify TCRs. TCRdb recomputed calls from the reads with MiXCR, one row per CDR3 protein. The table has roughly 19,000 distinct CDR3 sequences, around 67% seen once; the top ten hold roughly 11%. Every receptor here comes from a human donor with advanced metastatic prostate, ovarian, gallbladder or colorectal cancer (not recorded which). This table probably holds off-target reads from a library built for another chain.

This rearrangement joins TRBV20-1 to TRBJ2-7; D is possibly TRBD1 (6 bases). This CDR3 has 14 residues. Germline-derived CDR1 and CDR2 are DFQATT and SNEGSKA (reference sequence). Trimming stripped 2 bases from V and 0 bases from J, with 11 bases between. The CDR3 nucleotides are TGCAGTGCTAGAACCGGGACACTCTCCTACGAGCAGTACTTC. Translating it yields CSARTGTLSYEQYF.

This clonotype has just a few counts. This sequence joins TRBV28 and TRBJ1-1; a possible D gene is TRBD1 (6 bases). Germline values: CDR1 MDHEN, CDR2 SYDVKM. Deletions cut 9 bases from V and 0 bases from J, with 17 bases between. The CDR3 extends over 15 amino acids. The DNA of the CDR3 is TGTGCCAGTCTGGGGGCAGGGAACCTGAACACTGAAGCTTTCTTT. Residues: CASLGAGNLNTEAFF.

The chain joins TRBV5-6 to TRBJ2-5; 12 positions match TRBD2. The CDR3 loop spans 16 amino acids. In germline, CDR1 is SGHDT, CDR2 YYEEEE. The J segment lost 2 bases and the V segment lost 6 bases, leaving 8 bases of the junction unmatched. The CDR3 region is CASNPPGLAGQETQYF. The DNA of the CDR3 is TGTGCCAGCAACCCACCCGGACTAGCGGGACAAGAGACCCAGTACTTC.

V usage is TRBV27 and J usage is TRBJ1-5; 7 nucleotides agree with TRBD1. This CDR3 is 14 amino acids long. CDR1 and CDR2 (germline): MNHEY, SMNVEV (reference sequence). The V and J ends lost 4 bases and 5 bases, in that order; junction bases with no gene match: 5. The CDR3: CASSSGQADQPQHF. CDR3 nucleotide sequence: TGTGCCAGCAGTTCCGGACAGGCAGATCAGCCCCAGCATTTT.

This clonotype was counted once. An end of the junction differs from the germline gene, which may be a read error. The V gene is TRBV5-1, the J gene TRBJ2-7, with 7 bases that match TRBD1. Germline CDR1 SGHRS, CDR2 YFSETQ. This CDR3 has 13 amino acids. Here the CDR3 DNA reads TGCGCCAGCGCGACAGGGAGTTCCTGCGAGCAGTACTTC. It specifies CASATGSSCEQYF.

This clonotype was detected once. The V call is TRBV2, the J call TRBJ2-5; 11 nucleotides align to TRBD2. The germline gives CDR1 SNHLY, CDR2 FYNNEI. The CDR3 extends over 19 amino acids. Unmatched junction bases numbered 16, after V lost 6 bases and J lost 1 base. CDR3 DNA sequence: TGTGCCAGCAGGGATCGGACTAGCGGGCCGCGCAACTTCCAAGAGACCCAGTACTTC. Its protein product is CASRDRTSGPRNFQETQYF. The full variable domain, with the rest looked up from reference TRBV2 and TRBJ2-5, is EPEVTQTPSHQVTQMGQEVILRCVPISNHLYFYWYRQILGQKVEFLVSFYNNEISEKSEIFDDQFSVERPDGSNFTLKIRSTKLEDSAMYFCASRDRTSGPRNFQETQYFGPGTRLLVL.

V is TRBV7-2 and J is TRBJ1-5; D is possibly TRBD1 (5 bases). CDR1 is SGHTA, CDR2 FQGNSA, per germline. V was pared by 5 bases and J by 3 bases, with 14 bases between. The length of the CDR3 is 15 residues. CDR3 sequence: CASSAGAGDNQPQHF. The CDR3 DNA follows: TGTGCCAGCAGCGCGGGTGCGGGGGACAATCAGCCCCAGCATTTT. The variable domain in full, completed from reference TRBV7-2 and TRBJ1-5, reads GAGVSQSPSNKVTEKGKDVELRCDPISGHTALYWYRQSLGQGLEFLIYFQGNSAPDKSGLPSDRFSAERTGGSVSTLTIQRTQQEDSAVYLCASSAGAGDNQPQHFGDGTRLSIL.

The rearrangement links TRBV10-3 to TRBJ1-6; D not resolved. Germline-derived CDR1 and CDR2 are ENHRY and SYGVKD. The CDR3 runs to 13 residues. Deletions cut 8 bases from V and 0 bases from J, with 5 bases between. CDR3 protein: CAIGSSYNSPLHF. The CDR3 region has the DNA TGTGCCATCGGTAGCTCCTATAATTCACCCCTCCACTTT.

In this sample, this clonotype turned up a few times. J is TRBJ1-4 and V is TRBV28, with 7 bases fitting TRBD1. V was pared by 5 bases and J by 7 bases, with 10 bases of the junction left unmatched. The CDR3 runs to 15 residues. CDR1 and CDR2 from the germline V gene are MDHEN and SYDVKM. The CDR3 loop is CASSTGAGGREKLFF. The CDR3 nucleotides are TGTGCCAGCAGTACGGGGGCAGGGGGTCGTGAAAAACTGTTTTTT.

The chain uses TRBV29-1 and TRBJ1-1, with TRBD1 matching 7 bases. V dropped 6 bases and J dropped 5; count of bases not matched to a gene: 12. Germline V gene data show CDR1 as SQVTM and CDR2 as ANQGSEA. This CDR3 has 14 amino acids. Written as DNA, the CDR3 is TGCAGCGTGATACTTACAGGGGAGAGAACTGAAGCTTTCTTT. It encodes CSVILTGERTEAFF. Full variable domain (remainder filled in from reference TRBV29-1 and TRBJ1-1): SAVISQKPSRDICQRGTSLTIQCQVDSQVTMMFWYRQQPGQSLTLIATANQGSEATYESGFVIDKFPISRPNLTFSTLTVSNMSPEDSSIYLCSVILTGERTEAFFGQGTRLTVV.

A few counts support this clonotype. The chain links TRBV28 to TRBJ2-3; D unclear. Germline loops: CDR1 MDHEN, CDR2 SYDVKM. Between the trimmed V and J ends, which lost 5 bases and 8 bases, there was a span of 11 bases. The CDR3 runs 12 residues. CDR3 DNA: TGTGCCAGCAGTGCCCCCCTGGGTACGCAGTATTTT. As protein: CASSAPLGTQYF.

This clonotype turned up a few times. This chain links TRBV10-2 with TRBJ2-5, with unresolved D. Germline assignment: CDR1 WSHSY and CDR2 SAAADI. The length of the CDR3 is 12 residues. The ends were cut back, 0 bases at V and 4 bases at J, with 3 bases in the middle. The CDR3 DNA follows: TGCGCCAGCAGTGAGTCTGGAGAGACCCAGTACTTC. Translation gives CASSESGETQYF.

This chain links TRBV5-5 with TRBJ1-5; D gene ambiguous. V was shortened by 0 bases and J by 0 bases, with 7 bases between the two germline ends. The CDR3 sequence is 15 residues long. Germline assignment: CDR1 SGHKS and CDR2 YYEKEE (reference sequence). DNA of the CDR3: TGTGCCAGCAGCTTGGACGGCGATAGCAATCAGCCCCAGCATTTT. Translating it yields CASSLDGDSNQPQHF.

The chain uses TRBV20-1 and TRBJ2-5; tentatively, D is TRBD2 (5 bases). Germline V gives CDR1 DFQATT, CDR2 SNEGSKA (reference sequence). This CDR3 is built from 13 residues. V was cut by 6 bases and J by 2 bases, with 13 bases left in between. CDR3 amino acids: CSAELDSQETQYF. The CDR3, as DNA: TGCAGTGCCGAACTGGACTCTCAAGAGACCCAGTACTTC.

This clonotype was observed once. The CDR3 DNA is TGTGCCAGTACCAGTACCCGATATGGCTACACCTTC. It codes for CASTSTRYGYTF. The chain links TRBV19 to TRBJ1-2, with D unresolved. V lost 7 bases and J 5 bases, leaving 11 bases between the germline ends. The germline V gene encodes CDR1 LNHDA and CDR2 SQIVND (reference sequence). The CDR3 length is 12 residues. The full variable domain, in which reference TRBV19 and TRBJ1-2 provide the parts outside the CDR3, is DGGITQSPKYLFRKEGQNVTLSCEQNLNHDAMYWYRQDPGQGLRLIYYSQIVNDFQKGDIAEGYSVSREKKESFPLTVTSAQKNPTAFYLCASTSTRYGYTFGSGTRLTVV.

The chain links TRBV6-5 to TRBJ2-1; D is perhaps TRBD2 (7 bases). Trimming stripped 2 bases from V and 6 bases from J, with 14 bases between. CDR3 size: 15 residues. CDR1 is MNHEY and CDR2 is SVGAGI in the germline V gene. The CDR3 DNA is TGTGCCAGCAGTTACAGAGGGGGGGCTGGCAATGAGCAGTTCTTC. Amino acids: CASSYRGGAGNEQFF.

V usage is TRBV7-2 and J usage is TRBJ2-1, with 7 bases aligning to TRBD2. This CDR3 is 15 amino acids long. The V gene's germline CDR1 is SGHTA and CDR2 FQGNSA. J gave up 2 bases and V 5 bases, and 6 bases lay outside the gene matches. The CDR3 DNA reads TGTGCCAGCAGCCCGAGCGGGATAGCCTACAATGAGCAGTTCTTC. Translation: CASSPSGIAYNEQFF.

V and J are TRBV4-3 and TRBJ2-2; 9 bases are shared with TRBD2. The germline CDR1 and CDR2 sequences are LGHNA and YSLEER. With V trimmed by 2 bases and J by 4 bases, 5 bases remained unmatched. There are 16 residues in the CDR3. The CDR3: CASSQRRLAATGELFF. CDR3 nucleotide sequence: TGCGCCAGCAGCCAAAGGAGACTAGCGGCCACCGGGGAGCTGTTTTTT.

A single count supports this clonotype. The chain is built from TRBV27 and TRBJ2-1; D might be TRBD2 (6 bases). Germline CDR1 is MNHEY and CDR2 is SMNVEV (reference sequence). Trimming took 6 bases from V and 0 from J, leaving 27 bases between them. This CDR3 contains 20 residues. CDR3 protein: CASSIPGARPTAGSYNEQFF. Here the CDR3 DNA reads TGTGCCAGCAGCATCCCTGGGGCGCGACCGACAGCGGGCTCCTACAATGAGCAGTTCTTC.

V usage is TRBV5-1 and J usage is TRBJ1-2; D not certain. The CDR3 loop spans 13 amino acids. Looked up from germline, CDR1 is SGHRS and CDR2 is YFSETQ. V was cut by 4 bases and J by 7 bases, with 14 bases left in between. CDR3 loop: CASSHDPRFGYTF. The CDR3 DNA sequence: TGCGCCAGCAGCCACGATCCCCGATTTGGCTACACCTTC.

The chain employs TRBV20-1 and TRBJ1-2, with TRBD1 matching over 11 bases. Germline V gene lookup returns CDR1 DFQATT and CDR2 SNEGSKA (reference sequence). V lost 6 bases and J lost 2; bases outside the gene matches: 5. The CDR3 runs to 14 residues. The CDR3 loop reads CSAKDRGRNYGYTF. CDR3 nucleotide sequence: TGCAGTGCCAAGGACAGGGGGCGGAACTATGGCTACACCTTC.

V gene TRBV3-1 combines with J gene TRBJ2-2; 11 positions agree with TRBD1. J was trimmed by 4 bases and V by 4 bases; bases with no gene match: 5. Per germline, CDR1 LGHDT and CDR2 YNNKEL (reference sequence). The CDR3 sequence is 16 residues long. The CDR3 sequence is CASSRAGTGGTGELFF. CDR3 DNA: TGTGCCAGCAGCCGCGCCGGGACAGGGGGCACCGGGGAGCTGTTTTTT.

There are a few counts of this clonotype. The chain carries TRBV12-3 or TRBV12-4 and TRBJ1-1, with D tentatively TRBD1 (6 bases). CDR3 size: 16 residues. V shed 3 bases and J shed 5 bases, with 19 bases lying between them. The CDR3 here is CASSFYYTGRSTEAFF. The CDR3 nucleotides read TGTGCCAGCAGTTTTTATTACACAGGGAGATCAACTGAAGCTTTCTTT.

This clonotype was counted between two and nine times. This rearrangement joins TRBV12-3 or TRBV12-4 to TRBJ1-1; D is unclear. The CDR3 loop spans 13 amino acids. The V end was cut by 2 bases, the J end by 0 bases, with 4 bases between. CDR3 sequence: CASSLRLNTEAFF. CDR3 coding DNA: TGTGCCAGCAGTTTAAGACTGAACACTGAAGCTTTCTTT.

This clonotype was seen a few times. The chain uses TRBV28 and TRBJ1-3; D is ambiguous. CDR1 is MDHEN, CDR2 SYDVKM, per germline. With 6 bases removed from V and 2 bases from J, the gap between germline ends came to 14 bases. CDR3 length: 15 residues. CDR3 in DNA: TGTGCCAGCAGCCGGGAGATAGGAACTGGAAACACCATATATTTT. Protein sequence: CASSREIGTGNTIYF.

The CDR3 reads CASSRPRDGNYGYTF. The CDR3 nucleotides are TGTGCCAGCAGCCGACCACGGGACGGAAACTATGGCTACACCTTC. This chain connects TRBV28 to TRBJ1-2, with a possible D match to TRBD1 (5 bases). Trimming removed 6 bases from V and 2 bases from J, with 16 bases in between. The CDR3 covers 15 residues. In germline, CDR1 is MDHEN, CDR2 SYDVKM.